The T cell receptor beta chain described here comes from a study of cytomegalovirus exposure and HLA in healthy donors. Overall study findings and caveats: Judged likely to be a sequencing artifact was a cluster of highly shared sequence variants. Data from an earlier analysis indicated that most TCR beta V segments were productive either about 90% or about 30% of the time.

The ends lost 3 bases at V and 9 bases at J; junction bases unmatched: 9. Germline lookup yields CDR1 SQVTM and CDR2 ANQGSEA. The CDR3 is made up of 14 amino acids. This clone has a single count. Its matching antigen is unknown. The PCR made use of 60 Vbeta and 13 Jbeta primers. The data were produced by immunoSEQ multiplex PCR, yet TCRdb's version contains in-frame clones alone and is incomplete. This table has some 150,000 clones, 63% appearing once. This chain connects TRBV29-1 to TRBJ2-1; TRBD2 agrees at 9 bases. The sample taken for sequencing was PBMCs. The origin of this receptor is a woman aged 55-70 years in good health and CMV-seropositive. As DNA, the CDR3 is TGCAGCGTTGACGTGATAGTAGCGGGAGTTGAGCAGTTCTTC. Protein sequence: CSVDVIVAGVEQFF.